A selection of T cell receptor beta chains follows, all from one sample in a study of blood T cells in healthy people across ages. TCRdb re-called the 5' RACE reads with MiXCR, one entry per CDR3 protein. This table holds around 500,000 distinct CDR3 sequences, around 48% found once. The sequencing sample was made of blood. The receptors derive from a man older than 75 in good health. CDR3s include the opening cysteine and the closing phenylalanine or tryptophan. A D gene is named only where the DNA matches it firmly. Size is stated for part of the rows, as once, few or many counts, or as a class when the clone is expanded.

.,TRBJ2-5,TRBV28,.,CASSLGPLSAETQYF,TGTGCCAGCAGTTTAGGACCACTATCCGCCGAGACCCAGTACTTC
TRBD2,TRBJ2-3,TRBV20-1,few,CSASRAGGPSDTQYF,TGCAGTGCTAGCAGAGCGGGAGGGCCCTCAGATACGCAGTATTTT
.,TRBJ1-1,TRBV7-9,few,CASSNGLNTEAFF,TGTGCCAGCAGCAACGGGCTGAACACTGAAGCTTTCTTT
.,TRBJ2-7,TRBV7-8,once,CASSYRQTNSYEQYF,TGTGCCAGCAGCTACAGACAGACCAACTCCTACGAGCAGTACTTC
.,TRBJ1-2,TRBV7-9,many,CASSLAGPGYGYTF,TGTGCCAGCAGCTTAGCCGGGCCCGGCTATGGCTACACCTTC
.,TRBJ2-3,TRBV20-1,.,CSASGRLKSTDTQYF,TGCAGTGCTAGTGGGCGGCTCAAAAGCACAGATACGCAGTATTTT
TRBD1,TRBJ1-5,TRBV20-1,.,CSAIPGTGVSNQPQHF,TGCAGTGCTATCCCCGGGACAGGGGTGAGCAATCAGCCCCAGCATTTT
.,TRBJ1-2,TRBV7-9,many,CASSLAPGGYTF,TGTGCCAGCAGCTTAGCCCCGGGGGGCTACACCTTC
.,TRBJ2-5,TRBV7-2,.,CASSLVGPQETQYF,TGTGCCAGCAGCTTAGTTGGGCCTCAAGAGACCCAGTACTTC
TRBD2,TRBJ2-3,TRBV27,.,CASSLGGLAGPTDTQYF,TGTGCCAGCAGTTTAGGTGGACTAGCGGGTCCCACAGATACGCAGTATTTT
.,TRBJ2-7,TRBV7-2,once,CATSNGQQYEQYF,TGTGCCACTTCGAATGGACAGCAGTACGAGCAGTACTTC
.,TRBJ2-3,TRBV7-2,.,CASSRGPTSTDTQYF,TGTGCCAGCAGCCGGGGGCCCACTAGCACAGATACGCAGTATTTT
.,TRBJ2-3,TRBV5-1,.,CASSGWRGDTQYF,TGCGCCAGCAGCGGTTGGAGGGGAGATACGCAGTATTTT
TRBD1,TRBJ2-7,TRBV15,.,CATSIPRKGQGINYEQYF,TGTGCCACCAGCATTCCACGTAAGGGACAGGGGATAAACTACGAGCAGTACTTC
TRBD1,TRBJ2-1,TRBV4-1,.,CASSLRTGGFYNEQFF,TGCGCCAGCAGCCTTCGGACAGGGGGCTTCTACAATGAGCAGTTCTTC
.,TRBJ2-7,TRBV25-1,.,CAGSRAGLTYEQYF,TGTGCCGGCAGTAGGGCCGGCCTTACCTACGAGCAGTACTTC
.,TRBJ2-5,TRBV20-1,.,CSASPGPETQYF,TGCAGTGCTAGCCCCGGGCCGGAGACCCAGTACTTC
.,TRBJ2-3,TRBV20-1,.,CSARDIGGTGTDTQYF,TGCAGTGCTAGAGATATAGGAGGAACTGGCACAGATACGCAGTATTTT
TRBD1,TRBJ2-1,TRBV29-1,.,CSVGRTGGGHEQFF,TGCAGCGTGGGCAGGACAGGGGGGGGGCATGAGCAGTTCTTC
TRBD2,TRBJ2-3,TRBV10-3,few,CAISQLGAGGGDTQYF,TGTGCCATCAGCCAACTCGGGGCGGGAGGTGGAGATACGCAGTATTTT
.,TRBJ2-5,TRBV20-1,few,CSKERTGLSETQYF,TGCAGTAAAGAAAGAACGGGGCTAAGTGAGACCCAGTACTTC
.,TRBJ2-7,TRBV7-8,.,CASSLVKDEQYF,TGTGCCAGCAGCTTAGTAAAGGATGAGCAGTACTTC